This T cell receptor beta chain was sequenced in a study of blood T cell repertoires in COVID-19 (dated by TCRdb to 2018 to 2021). General notes on the study: Samples from collaborators originated in the United States, Italy and Spain and spanned both the acute and convalescent phases of COVID-19. The samples were drawn from two sources: the first 160 participants of the ongoing ImmuneRACE study, and fewer than 1,500 subjects contributed by 6 global collaborators. The sample metadata nearly always contained a de-identified subject ID, COVID-19 status, age in years and sex. Deeply sampled blood TCRbeta repertoires from subjects exposed to, actively infected with, or recovered from COVID-19 were included in the dataset. Where available, HLA class I and class II types were obtained from metadata supplied by the sample provider rather than from assay-based typing. The prospective study material was composed of cDNA or gDNA derived from T cells, B-cell-depleted T cells, or PBMCs. A freely available public database, intended as a resource for researchers studying the immune response to SARS-CoV-2, is where the repertoires were released.

Via the germline V gene (reference sequence), CDR1 is SGHAT and CDR2 FQDESV. The CDR3 sequence holds 15 residues, the cysteine and phenylalanine included. Only the CDR3 region is kept as DNA, spanning 45 bases read in frame from base 1. V was cut back by 2 bases and J by 2 bases, leaving a gap of 12 bases between them. Regarding this clone: This receptor's antigen is unknown. No qualities accompany the bases; no much larger clone lies one base away.

Each collaborating institution followed its own protocols to collect whole blood in K2EDTA tubes. For TCRbeta analysis, collaborators shipped samples in one of three forms: frozen whole blood, isolated PBMCs, or DNA extracted from either of those sample types. TCRbeta CDR3 regions were amplified from genomic DNA using the immunoSEQ Assay, a bias-controlled multiplex PCR. Per the authors' processing: Nucleated cell counts per sample were estimated from amplification of reference gene primers within the assay. To quantify the absolute abundance of each unique TCRbeta CDR3 rearrangement, sequence reads were collapsed and filtered. For each sample, productive Simpson clonality was calculated as the square root of Simpson's diversity index over productive rearrangements. The immuneACCESS repertoire file appears here via TCRdb, limited to in-frame rearrangements. These files lack a portion of the clones; in checked studies, under half of the deficit traces to unresolved V genes, and the cause of the others is not known. V and J calls and clone size are those listed in that table; D and trimming were worked out from the DNA. A total of about 380,000 clones appear in this sample, 80% to 90% of them only once. The top ten constitute more than 1% of the sample.

The paper's findings and limits, for the study overall: How much clinical and demographic metadata was included differed by source and by participant, and the metadata was provided uncurated.

The rearrangement joined TRBV11-1 to TRBJ1-1, with a tentative D gene TRBD1 over 6 matching bases. This clonotype was sampled from a man aged 40-49 years with acute or convalescent COVID-19. Sequencing was carried out using peripheral blood. In nucleotide form, the sequence is TGTGCCAGCAGCTTAATGACAGGACTTAACACTGAAGCTTTCTTT. The resulting protein is CASSLMTGLNTEAFF.